The count of the clone carrying this TCR beta chain is one. The CDR3 length is 15 residues. V was cut by 1 base and J by 4 bases, with 13 bases left in between. Per germline, CDR1 SGHTA and CDR2 FQGNSA. Unique molecular identifier tags were affixed to discrete cDNA molecules. TCRdb re-called the 5' RACE reads with MiXCR, one entry per CDR3 protein. The sample carries 25,000 to 35,000 distinct CDR3 sequences, around 5.8% recorded once. The data derive from a study of early T cells in non-severe SARS-CoV-2 infection. Study details: The chains were unpaired, and the sequenced material was bulk RNA from unsorted whole blood.

The gene calls are TRBV7-2 and TRBJ1-1, with a tentative D call TRBD1 (6 bases). The clonotype originates from an adult who was a healthcare worker with PCR-confirmed SARS-CoV-2 infection or an uninfected control (not recorded which). Material for sequencing was whole blood. As DNA, the CDR3 is TGTGCCAGCAGCTTAGGCCGGGGGCGTGGCACTGAAGCTTTCTTT. Its protein product is CASSLGRGRGTEAFF. Together with reference TRBV7-2 and TRBJ1-1, the CDR3 gives the full variable domain: GAGVSQSPSNKVTEKGKDVELRCDPISGHTALYWYRQSLGQGLEFLIYFQGNSAPDKSGLPSDRFSAERTGGSVSTLTIQRTQQEDSAVYLCASSLGRGRGTEAFFGQGTRLTVV.